This TCR beta chain was identified during a study of OX40 agonist ivuxolimab in advanced cancers. For context, the study as a whole: Ivuxolimab was an agonistic, fully human IgG2 monoclonal antibody directed against OX40 (CD134), a costimulatory receptor. Intravenous ivuxolimab was administered to patients every 2 weeks at six dose levels: 0.01, 0.1, 0.3, 1.5, 3 and 10 mg/kg. Of the roughly 52 patients in dose escalation, about 20 had hepatocellular carcinoma, around 15 had melanoma, 9 had renal cell carcinoma and 9 had head and neck cancer. The dose-escalation cohort was roughly 87% male with a mean age of 60 years, ranging from roughly 20 to 80. Patients were allowed to have had prior anti-PD-1, anti-PD-L1 or anti-CTLA-4 therapy, and around two fifths of the dose-escalation patients had been treated with checkpoint inhibitors. Partial responses occurred in three dose-escalation patients: two with cutaneous melanoma and one with hepatocellular carcinoma. The point of sequencing TCRbeta in the periphery was to test whether ivuxolimab changed TCR sequence diversity and drove clonal T-cell expansion. The paper describes the monotherapy dose-escalation part (N of about 52 patients) of the phase I trial of ivuxolimab. General study outcomes and caveats: On average, CD8+ T cells showed more expanded clones than CD4+ T cells after ivuxolimab. Low levels of normalized T-cell clonal expansion were also seen in some patients who did not respond. Antigen specificity was not determined for the clonally expanded peripheral T cells. In the 0.1-3.0 mg/kg groups, partial responders had among the lowest normalized peripheral clonal expansion, particularly in CD8+ T cells. At doses of 0.1 to 3.0 mg/kg, clonal expansion of both CD4+ and CD8+ blood T cells was observed from baseline to week 6.

Patients with autoimmune disease history or receiving systemic immunosuppression were excluded from the trial. Peripheral blood for TCR sequencing was collected from all dose cohorts at baseline, on cycle 4 day 1, and on cycle 7 day 1. Samples were obtained from an open-label, multicenter, first-in-human phase I dose-escalation trial of ivuxolimab. Adults with locally advanced or metastatic head and neck squamous cell, hepatocellular, melanoma or renal cell carcinoma were enrolled in the trial. Before TCR sequencing, CD4+ T cells and CD8+ T cells were sorted from peripheral blood as separate populations. With regard to this clone: This clone's antigen is unknown. Qualities for individual bases were not recorded, and no much larger clone is one base off.

Genomic DNA was extracted from sorted cells for sequencing of the TCRbeta CDR3 region. The immunoSEQ Assay was used for sequencing of TCRbeta CDR3 regions. TCRdb holds this immuneACCESS table with in-frame rearrangements only. Some clones are missing; in checked studies, unresolved V genes explain under half, and the rest has no known cause. This sample holds roughly 11,000 clones; over 65% were observed only once. The ten biggest clones cover 15% to 20% of the sample. Per the germline V gene, SGHTA is the CDR1 and FQGTGA is the CDR2. The CDR3 numbers 15 residues from cysteine through phenylalanine. Just the 45-base CDR3 DNA is kept, in frame starting at base 1.

This specimen consisted of CD4+ or CD8+ T cells sorted from blood, obtained in a trial of the OX40 agonist ivuxolimab. The sequence links TRBV7-3 to TRBJ2-5; 9 nucleotides in the junction match TRBD2. The J call may be incorrect, as the DNA end agrees better with TRBJ2-7. The TCR sequence derives from an adult with an advanced solid tumor such as melanoma, head and neck, liver or kidney cancer. The CDR3 region has the sequence CASSLSSGGPYEQYF. The sequenced DNA is TGTGCCAGCAGCTTAAGTAGCGGGGGTCCCTACGAGCAGTACTTC.